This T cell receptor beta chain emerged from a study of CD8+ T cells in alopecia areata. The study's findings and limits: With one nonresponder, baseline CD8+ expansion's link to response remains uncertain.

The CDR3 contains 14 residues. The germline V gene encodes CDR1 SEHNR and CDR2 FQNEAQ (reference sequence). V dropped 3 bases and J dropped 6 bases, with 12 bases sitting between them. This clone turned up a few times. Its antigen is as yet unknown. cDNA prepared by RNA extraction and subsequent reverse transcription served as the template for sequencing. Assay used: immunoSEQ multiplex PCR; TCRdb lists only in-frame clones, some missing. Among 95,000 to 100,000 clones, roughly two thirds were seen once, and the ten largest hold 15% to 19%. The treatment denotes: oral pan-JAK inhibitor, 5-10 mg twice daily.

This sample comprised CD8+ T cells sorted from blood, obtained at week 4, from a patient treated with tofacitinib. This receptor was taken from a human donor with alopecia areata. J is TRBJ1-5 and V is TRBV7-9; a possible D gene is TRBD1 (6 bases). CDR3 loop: CASSFGGPGQPQHF. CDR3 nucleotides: TGTGCCAGCAGCTTCGGGGGGCCAGGTCAGCCCCAGCATTTT.